These 27 T cell receptor beta chains came from one sample sequenced in a study of OX40 agonist ivuxolimab in advanced cancers. Clones were sequenced by immunoSEQ multiplex PCR, and TCRdb holds only the in-frame ones, with some missing. Of some 50,000 clones in the sample, 75% to 85% are singletons; the top ten hold 2% to 3%. Source: CD4+ or CD8+ T cells sorted from blood, taken in a trial of the OX40 agonist ivuxolimab. The receptors stem from an adult with an advanced solid tumor such as melanoma, head and neck, liver or kidney cancer.

The rearrangement links TRBV5-1 to TRBJ2-7; TRBD1 matches 10 bases. CDR1 is SGHRS and CDR2 is YFSETQ in the germline V gene. V trimming: 0 bases; J trimming: 2 bases; junction bases outside the gene matches: 2. The length of the CDR3 is 15 residues. CDR3 in amino acids: CASSLGGQGAYEQYF. The CDR3 DNA reads TGCGCCAGCAGCTTGGGCGGACAGGGGGCCTACGAGCAGTACTTC.

The chain uses TRBV7-2 and TRBJ1-2; TRBD1 might be the D (6 bases). V was pared by 1 base and J by 8 bases, with 17 bases between. This CDR3 contains 15 residues. Germline CDR1 and CDR2: SGHTA and FQGNSA. The CDR3 loop is CASSLEGGRGRGYTF. CDR3 DNA sequence: TGTGCCAGCAGCTTAGAAGGCGGCAGGGGTAGGGGCTACACCTTC.

The rearrangement uses TRBV11-2 and TRBJ1-2; TRBD1 might be the D (5 bases). Germline V gives CDR1 SGHAT, CDR2 FQNNGV. V shed 0 bases and J shed 9 bases, with 11 bases lying between them. The CDR3 length is 13 residues. CDR3 sequence: CASSLDVGGSYTF. Written as DNA, the CDR3 is TGTGCCAGCAGCTTAGATGTTGGGGGAAGCTACACCTTC. Supplemented by reference TRBV11-2 and TRBJ1-2, the full variable domain reads EAGVAQSPRYKIIEKRQSVAFWCNPISGHATLYWYQQILGQGPKLLIQFQNNGVVDDSQLPKDRFSAERLKGVDSTLKIQPAKLEDSAVYLCASSLDVGGSYTFGSGTRLTVV.

The chain uses TRBV5-4 and TRBJ2-3, with TRBD2 matching 10 bases. Trimming at V came to 4 bases and at J to 5 bases, leaving 4 bases not matched to a gene. CDR1 and CDR2 from the germline V gene are SGHNT and YYREEE (reference sequence). There are 14 residues in the CDR3. The CDR3 is CASSQVAGGDTQYF. The CDR3 bases are TGTGCCAGCAGCCAGGTAGCGGGGGGAGATACGCAGTATTTT. Combining the CDR3 with reference TRBV5-4 and TRBJ2-3 gives the whole variable domain ETGVTQSPTHLIKTRGQQVTLRCSSQSGHNTVSWYQQALGQGPQFIFQYYREEENGRGNFPPRFSGLQFPNYSSELNVNALELDDSALYLCASSQVAGGDTQYFGPGTRLTVL.

The sample holds one count of this clone. This sequence joins TRBV7-8 and TRBJ2-7; 13 nucleotides line up with TRBD2. Germline CDR1 is SGHVS and CDR2 is FQNEAQ. Unmatched junction bases numbered 3, after V lost 4 bases and J lost 0 bases. CDR3 length equals 16 residues. The CDR3 DNA reads as TGTGCCAGCAGCTCAAGGACTAGCGGGAGCTCCTACGAGCAGTACTTC. Translating gives CASSSRTSGSSYEQYF. Variable domain in full (rest from reference TRBV7-8 and TRBJ2-7): GAGVSQSPRYKVAKRGQDVALRCDPISGHVSLFWYQQALGQGPEFLTYFQNEAQLDKSGLPSDRFFAERPEGSVSTLKIQRTQQEDSAVYLCASSSRTSGSSYEQYFGPGTRLTVT.

A single count supports this clone. This chain uses TRBV6-5 with TRBJ1-5; D is uncertain. There are 13 residues in the CDR3. The germline V gene has CDR1 MNHEY and CDR2 SVGAGI. The ends were cut back, 6 bases at V and 1 base at J, with 7 bases in the middle. The CDR3 spells CASRADSNQPQHF. The DNA for the CDR3 is TGTGCCAGCAGAGCTGACAGCAATCAGCCCCAGCATTTT.

This clone was counted a few times. CDR3 residues: CASRAGTEAFF. In DNA form, the CDR3 reads TGTGCCAGCAGGGCCGGGACAGAAGCTTTCTTT. The chain is built from TRBV5-8 and TRBJ1-1; D might be TRBD1 (6 bases). The CDR3 loop spans 11 amino acids. The germline V gene has CDR1 SGHTS and CDR2 YDEGEE. Between the trimmed V and J ends, which lost 5 bases and 8 bases, there was a span of 10 bases.

This sequence joins TRBV6-6 and TRBJ1-4, with 10 bases that match TRBD1. There are 14 residues in the CDR3. V gave up 6 bases and J gave up 6 bases; unmatched junction bases: 4. Germline V CDR1 and CDR2: MNHNY, SVGAGI (reference sequence). CDR3 amino acids: CASSQDRGYEKLFF. The CDR3 DNA is TGTGCCAGCAGCCAGGACAGGGGGTATGAAAAACTGTTTTTT.

J is TRBJ2-1 and V is TRBV10-3; D is perhaps TRBD1 (6 bases). The V end lost 8 bases, the J end lost 3 bases, and 8 bases lay between the germline ends. CDR1 is ENHRY, CDR2 SYGVKD, per germline. This CDR3 comprises 12 residues. Written as DNA, the CDR3 is TGTGCCATCGGGGACAACTACAATGAGCAGTTCTTC. This codes for CAIGDNYNEQFF.

This clone was found a few times. The V call is TRBV18, the J call TRBJ2-4; either TRBD1 or TRBD2 may supply D (5 bases each). V was shortened by 2 bases and J by 7 bases, with 9 bases between the two germline ends. Germline CDR1 reads KGHSH; CDR2 reads LQKENI. This CDR3 has 13 residues. The CDR3, as DNA: TGTGCCAGCTCACCAGGGGGATCGAACATTCAGTACTTC. Residues: CASSPGGSNIQYF. The whole variable domain, remainder taken from reference TRBV18 and TRBJ2-4, is NAGVMQNPRHLVRRRGQEARLRCSPMKGHSHVYWYRQLPEEGLKFMVYLQKENIIDESGMPKERFSAEFPKEGPSILRIQQVVRGDSAAYFCASSPGGSNIQYFGAGTRLSVL.

The chain joins TRBV11-3 to TRBJ1-5, with D tentatively TRBD1 (6 bases). Germline CDR1 and CDR2: SGHNT and YENEEA. This CDR3 spans 15 amino acids. The germline V and J ends were trimmed by 4 bases and 7 bases, with 17 bases remaining between them. CDR3 loop: CASSYQGKGPQPQHF. DNA for the CDR3: TGTGCCAGCAGCTATCAGGGGAAGGGTCCACAGCCCCAGCATTTT. Full variable domain (outside the CDR3, taken from reference TRBV11-3 and TRBJ1-5): EAGVVQSPRYKIIEKKQPVAFWCNPISGHNTLYWYLQNLGQGPELLIRYENEEAVDDSQLPKDRFSAERLKGVDSTLKIQPAELGDSAVYLCASSYQGKGPQPQHFGDGTRLSIL.

The chain couples TRBV6-1 to TRBJ2-7, with a possible D match to TRBD2 (5 bases). In germline, CDR1 is MNHNS, CDR2 SASEGT. V lost 6 bases to trimming and J lost 5 bases, with 11 bases between them. CDR3 length: 12 residues. For the CDR3, the DNA is TGTGCCAGCAGCCCCCGGCGGGACGAGCAGTACTTC. It specifies CASSPRRDEQYF.

The rearrangement uses TRBV2 and TRBJ1-2, with 8 bases that match TRBD1. CDR1 is SNHLY, CDR2 FYNNEI, per germline. The CDR3 totals 14 residues. Trimming at V came to 5 bases and at J to 6 bases, leaving 8 bases not matched to a gene. This CDR3 reads CASSSGQGVDGYTF. DNA of the CDR3: TGTGCCAGCAGTAGTGGACAGGGAGTAGATGGCTACACCTTC.

The J gene is TRBJ2-1, the V gene TRBV27; the match to TRBD2 covers 11 bases. The germline V gene has CDR1 MNHEY and CDR2 SMNVEV (reference sequence). CDR3 size: 15 residues. V lost 8 bases, J lost 9 bases, and 12 bases stayed unmatched. The CDR3 DNA is TGTGCCAGCGGGGGTACTAGCGGGAGAACGGGTGAGCAGTTCTTC. Protein sequence: CASGGTSGRTGEQFF.

V gene TRBV7-8 combines with J gene TRBJ2-7, with D perhaps matching TRBD2 (5 bases). V lost 5 bases and J lost 4, with 9 bases in between. Germline CDR1 SGHVS, CDR2 FQNEAQ. The CDR3 extends over 12 amino acids. CDR3 loop: CASSGSGYEQYF. For the CDR3, the DNA is TGTGCCAGCAGCGGGAGTGGGTACGAGCAGTACTTC.

V gene TRBV30 combines with J gene TRBJ2-1, with 10 bases fitting TRBD2. V was clipped by 2 bases and J by 2 bases; unmatched bases: 6. There are 16 residues in the CDR3. CDR1 GTSNPN and CDR2 SVGIG come from the germline V gene (reference sequence). Here the CDR3 reads CAWSTGLASTYNEQFF. The DNA for the CDR3 is TGTGCCTGGAGTACGGGACTAGCGAGTACCTACAATGAGCAGTTCTTC. Looking up the rest from reference TRBV30 and TRBJ2-1 gives the full variable domain: SQTIHQWPATLVQPVGSPLSLECTVEGTSNPNLYWYRQAAGRGLQLLFYSVGIGQISSEVPQNLSASRPQDRQFILSSKKLLLSDSGFYLCAWSTGLASTYNEQFFGPGTRLTVL.

V gene TRBV4-1 combines with J gene TRBJ2-6; D is perhaps TRBD1 (5 bases). This CDR3 is built from 17 residues. V was shortened by 0 bases and J by 0 bases, with 9 bases between the two germline ends. The germline V gene encodes CDR1 MGHRA and CDR2 YSYEKL. The CDR3 loop is CASSQDAGPSGANVLTF. The CDR3 DNA is TGCGCCAGCAGCCAAGATGCAGGGCCCTCTGGGGCCAACGTCCTGACTTTC.

The J gene is TRBJ2-5, the V gene TRBV7-6, with D possibly being TRBD2 (5 bases). The V end lost 4 bases, the J end lost 6 bases, and 15 bases lay between the germline ends. The CDR3 runs to 14 residues. CDR1 is SGHVS, CDR2 FNYEAQ, per germline. Here the CDR3 reads CASSSELVGKTQYF. CDR3 sequence (DNA): TGTGCCAGCAGCTCTGAGCTGGTCGGGAAGACCCAGTACTTC.

The V gene is TRBV18, the J gene TRBJ1-3; 8 nucleotides align to TRBD1. Per the germline V gene, CDR1 is KGHSH and CDR2 is LQKENI. The CDR3 covers 16 residues. Trimming took 6 bases from V and 4 from J; bases not matched to a gene: 11. The CDR3 DNA is TGTGCCAGCTCGCTCGACAGGGGAAATTCGGGAAACACCATATATTTT. Translation: CASSLDRGNSGNTIYF.

The chain joins TRBV7-2 to TRBJ2-5; unclear D gene. There are 13 residues in the CDR3. V was cut by 1 base and J by 3 bases, with 6 bases left in between. In germline, CDR1 is SGHTA, CDR2 FQGNSA. CDR3 nucleotide sequence: TGTGCCAGCAGCTTAGGTCCTGAAGAGACCCAGTACTTC. Its translation is CASSLGPEETQYF.

This chain links TRBV10-3 with TRBJ2-3; TRBD1 or TRBD2 may be the D gene (5 bases each). This CDR3 comprises 13 residues. V lost 11 bases and J lost 0, with 12 bases in between. From germline, CDR1 is ENHRY and CDR2 SYGVKD. The CDR3 coding sequence is TGTGCCTCCAAGGGGAGTAGCACAGATACGCAGTATTTT. It translates to CASKGSSTDTQYF.

The sample holds a few counts of this clone. This chain connects TRBV19 to TRBJ2-7; possibly TRBD1 for D (6 bases). V was shortened by 3 bases and J by 0 bases, with 15 bases between the two germline ends. Per the germline V gene, CDR1 is LNHDA and CDR2 is SQIVND (reference sequence). The CDR3 covers 16 residues. The CDR3 DNA follows: TGTGCCAGTAGTATCGCTCGGGACATCGACTCCTACGAGCAGTACTTC. Its translation: CASSIARDIDSYEQYF.

This clone was counted only a few times. The chain is built from TRBV11-2 and TRBJ2-3; no reliable D call. There are 14 residues in the CDR3. Germline CDR1 is SGHAT and CDR2 is FQNNGV. Deletions cut 3 bases from V and 2 bases from J, with 9 bases between. As DNA, the CDR3 is TGTGCCAGCAGCTTTGGGATTATCACAGATACGCAGTATTTT. Translation gives CASSFGIITDTQYF.

V is TRBV9 and J is TRBJ2-2; 11 bases are a match to TRBD2. CDR3 size: 15 residues. The germline CDR1 and CDR2 sequences are SGDLS and YYNGEE. V dropped 5 bases and J dropped 4; count of bases not matched to a gene: 4. The CDR3 loop reads CASRPGLAATGELFF. CDR3 sequence (DNA): TGTGCCAGCAGGCCGGGACTAGCGGCCACCGGGGAGCTGTTTTTT.

The chain joins TRBV7-2 to TRBJ1-5; D remains unclear. The V and J ends lost 5 bases and 4 bases respectively, with 9 bases between them. CDR1 and CDR2 from the germline V gene are SGHTA and FQGNSA. The CDR3 length is 13 residues. As DNA, the CDR3 is TGTGCCAGCAGCAGGACGGTGAATCAGCCCCAGCATTTT. Its translation is CASSRTVNQPQHF.

V is TRBV28 and J is TRBJ2-7; D tentatively reads TRBD1 or TRBD2 (5 bases each). Trimming left V 4 bases short and J 4 bases short, with 11 bases between. CDR1 is MDHEN, CDR2 SYDVKM, per germline. The CDR3 runs to 13 residues. CDR3 loop: CASSSVWGYEQYF. DNA for the CDR3: TGTGCCAGCAGTTCCGTTTGGGGGTACGAGCAGTACTTC.

The chain employs TRBV5-1 and TRBJ2-1; a possible D gene is TRBD2 (6 bases). Trimming removed 5 bases from V and 6 bases from J, with 9 bases in between. The CDR3 is 12 residues long. The germline gives CDR1 SGHRS, CDR2 YFSETQ. DNA of the CDR3: TGCGCCAGCAGGGGGAGGATCAATGAGCAGTTCTTC. As protein: CASRGRINEQFF.